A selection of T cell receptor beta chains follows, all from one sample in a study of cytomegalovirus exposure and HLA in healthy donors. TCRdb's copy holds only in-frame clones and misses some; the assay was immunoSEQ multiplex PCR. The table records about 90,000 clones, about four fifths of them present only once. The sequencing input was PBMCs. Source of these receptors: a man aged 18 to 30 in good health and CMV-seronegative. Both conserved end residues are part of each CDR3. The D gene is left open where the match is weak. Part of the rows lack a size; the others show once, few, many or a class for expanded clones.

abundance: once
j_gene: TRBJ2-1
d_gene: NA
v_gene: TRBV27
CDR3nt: TGTGCCAGCAGTCCTCGCGCCTACAATGAGCAGTTCTTC
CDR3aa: CASSPRAYNEQFF

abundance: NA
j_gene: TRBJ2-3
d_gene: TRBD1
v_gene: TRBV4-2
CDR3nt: TGTGCCAGCAGCCAAAACTCACAGGGGCTAAGCACAGATACGCAGTATTTT
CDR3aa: CASSQNSQGLSTDTQYF

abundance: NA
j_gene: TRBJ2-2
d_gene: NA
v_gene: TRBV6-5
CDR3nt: TGTGCCAGCAGGGAGACAGGGGAGGGCCGGGAGCTGTTTTTT
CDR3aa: CASRETGEGRELFF

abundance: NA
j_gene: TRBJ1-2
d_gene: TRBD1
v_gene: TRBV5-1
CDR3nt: TGCGCCAGCAGCTTAACTCCAGGGGGCGAGTATGGCTACACCTTC
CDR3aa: CASSLTPGGEYGYTF

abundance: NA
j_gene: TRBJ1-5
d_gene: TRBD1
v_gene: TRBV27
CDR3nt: TGTGCCAGCAGTCCACCGGGACAGGTCAGGGTTGGACCCCAGCATTTT
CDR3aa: CASSPPGQVRVGPQHF

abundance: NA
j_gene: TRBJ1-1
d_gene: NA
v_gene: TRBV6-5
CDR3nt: TGTGCCAGCAGTTACCAGGGAATGATGAACACTGAAGCTTTCTTT
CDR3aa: CASSYQGMMNTEAFF

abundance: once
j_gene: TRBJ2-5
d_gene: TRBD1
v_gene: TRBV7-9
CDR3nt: TGTGCCAGCAGCTTGTACGGGACAGGGGAAGAGACCCAGTACTTC
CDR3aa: CASSLYGTGEETQYF

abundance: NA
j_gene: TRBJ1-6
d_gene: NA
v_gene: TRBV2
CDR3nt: TGTGCCAGCAGGCCTCGCCCCTCCGGACCCCTCCACTTT
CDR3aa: CASRPRPSGPLHF

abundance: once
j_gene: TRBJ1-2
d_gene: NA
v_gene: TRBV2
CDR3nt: TGTGCCAGCACCCGGGAGTGGGGTGGCTACACCTTC
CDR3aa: CASTREWGGYTF

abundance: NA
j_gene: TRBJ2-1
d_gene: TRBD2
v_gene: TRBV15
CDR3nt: TGTGCCACCAGCAGAGGAGCGGGAGGGGTTACTGAGCAGTTCTTC
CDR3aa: CATSRGAGGVTEQFF

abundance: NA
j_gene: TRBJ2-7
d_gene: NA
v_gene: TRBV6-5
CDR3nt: TGTGCCAGCAGGGACGGAGCGGTGCCGGAGCAGTACTTC
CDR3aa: CASRDGAVPEQYF

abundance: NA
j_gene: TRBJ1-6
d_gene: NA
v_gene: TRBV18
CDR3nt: TGTGCCAGCTCACGGGCTCGGGGAAATAATTCACCCCTCCACTTT
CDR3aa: CASSRARGNNSPLHF

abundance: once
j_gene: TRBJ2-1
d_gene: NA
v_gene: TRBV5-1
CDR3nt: TGCGCCAGCAGCTTGGAAAGGGCGGCCTCGCCAGGGAATGAGCAGTTCTTC
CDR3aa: CASSLERAASPGNEQFF

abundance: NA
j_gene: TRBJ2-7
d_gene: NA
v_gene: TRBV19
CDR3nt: TGTGCCAGTAGTATAGACGATAGCGGCTACGAGCAGTACTTC
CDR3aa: CASSIDDSGYEQYF

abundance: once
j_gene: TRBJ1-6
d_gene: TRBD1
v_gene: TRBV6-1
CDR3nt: TGTGCCAGCAGTGAAATAGACAGGGGCGGCTCACCCCTCCACTTT
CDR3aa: CASSEIDRGGSPLHF

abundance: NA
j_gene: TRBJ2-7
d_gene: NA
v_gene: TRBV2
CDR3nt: TGTGCCAGCCCTCGTAAGTCCGGGTCAAACTCCTACGAGCAGTACTTC
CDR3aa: CASPRKSGSNSYEQYF

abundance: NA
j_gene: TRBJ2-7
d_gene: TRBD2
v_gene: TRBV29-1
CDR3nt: TGCAGCGTTGCAAGACTAGCTAGCTCCTACGAGCAGTACTTC
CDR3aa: CSVARLASSYEQYF

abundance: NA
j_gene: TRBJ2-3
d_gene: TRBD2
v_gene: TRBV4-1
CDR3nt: TGCGCCAGCAGCCAAGGACTAGCGCCCAGCACAGATACGCAGTATTTT
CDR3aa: CASSQGLAPSTDTQYF